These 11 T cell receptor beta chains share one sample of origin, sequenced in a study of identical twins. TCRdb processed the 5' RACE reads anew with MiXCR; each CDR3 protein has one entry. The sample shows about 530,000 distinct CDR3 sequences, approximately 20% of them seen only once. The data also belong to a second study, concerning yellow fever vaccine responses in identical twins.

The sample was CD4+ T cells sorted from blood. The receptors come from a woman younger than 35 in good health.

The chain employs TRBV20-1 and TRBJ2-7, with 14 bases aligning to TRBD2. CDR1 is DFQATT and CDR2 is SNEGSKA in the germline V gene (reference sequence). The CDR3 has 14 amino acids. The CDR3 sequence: CSPSQTSGRGEQYF. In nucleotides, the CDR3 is TGCAGCCCCTCCCAGACTAGCGGGAGGGGGGAGCAGTACTTC.

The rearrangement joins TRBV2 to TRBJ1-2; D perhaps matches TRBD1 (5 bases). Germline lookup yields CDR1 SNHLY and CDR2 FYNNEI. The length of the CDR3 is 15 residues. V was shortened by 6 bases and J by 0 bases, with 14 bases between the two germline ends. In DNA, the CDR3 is TGTGCCAGCAGGGGGGTGAGGGAAGCTAACTATGGCTACACCTTC. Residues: CASRGVREANYGYTF.

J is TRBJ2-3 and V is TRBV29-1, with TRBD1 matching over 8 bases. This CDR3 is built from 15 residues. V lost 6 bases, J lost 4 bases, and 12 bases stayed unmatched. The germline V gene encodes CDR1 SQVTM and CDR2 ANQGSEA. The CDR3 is CSVGRQGTGADTQYF. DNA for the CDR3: TGCAGCGTGGGACGACAGGGGACTGGGGCAGATACGCAGTATTTT.

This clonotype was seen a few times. CDR3 residues: CASSSEPNTEAFF. The CDR3 DNA is TGTGCCAGCAGCTCTGAACCCAACACTGAAGCTTTCTTT. This chain connects TRBV7-7 to TRBJ1-1; D gene ambiguous. CDR3 length equals 13 residues. Germline V gene sequence: CDR1 SSHAT, CDR2 FNYEAQ (reference sequence). V lost 4 bases and J 2 bases, leaving 8 bases between the germline ends.

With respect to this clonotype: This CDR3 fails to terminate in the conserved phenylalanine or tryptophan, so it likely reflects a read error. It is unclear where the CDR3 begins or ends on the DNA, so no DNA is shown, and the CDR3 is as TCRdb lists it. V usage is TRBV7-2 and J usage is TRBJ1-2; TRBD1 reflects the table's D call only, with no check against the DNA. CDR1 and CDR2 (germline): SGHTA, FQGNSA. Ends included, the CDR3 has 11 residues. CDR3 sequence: CASSLAGQTSI.

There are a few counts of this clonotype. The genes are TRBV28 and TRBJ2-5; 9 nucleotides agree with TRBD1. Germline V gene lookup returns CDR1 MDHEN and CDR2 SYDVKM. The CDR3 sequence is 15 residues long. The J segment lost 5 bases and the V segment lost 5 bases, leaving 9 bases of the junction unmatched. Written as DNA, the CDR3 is TGTGCCAGCAGTACCCCGGGACAGGGTGTGGAGACCCAGTACTTC. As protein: CASSTPGQGVETQYF. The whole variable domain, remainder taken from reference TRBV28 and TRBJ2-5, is DVKVTQSSRYLVKRTGEKVFLECVQDMDHENMFWYRQDPGLGLRLIYFSYDVKMKEKGDIPEGYSVSREKKERFSLILESASTNQTSMYLCASSTPGQGVETQYFGPGTRLLVL.

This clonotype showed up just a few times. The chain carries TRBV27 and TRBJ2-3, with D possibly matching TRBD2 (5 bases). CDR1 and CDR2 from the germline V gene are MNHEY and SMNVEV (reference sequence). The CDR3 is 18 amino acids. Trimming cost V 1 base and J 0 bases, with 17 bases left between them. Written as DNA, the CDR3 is TGTGCCAGCAGTTTATTACCCAGTGGTCCGGGGAGCACAGATACGCAGTATTTT. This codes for CASSLLPSGPGSTDTQYF.

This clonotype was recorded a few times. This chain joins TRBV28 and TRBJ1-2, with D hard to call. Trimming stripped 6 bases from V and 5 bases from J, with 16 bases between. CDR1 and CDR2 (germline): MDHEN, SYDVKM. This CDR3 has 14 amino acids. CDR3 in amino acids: CASRATLGSYGYTF. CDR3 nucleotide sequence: TGTGCCAGCAGAGCGACCTTGGGGAGTTATGGCTACACCTTC.

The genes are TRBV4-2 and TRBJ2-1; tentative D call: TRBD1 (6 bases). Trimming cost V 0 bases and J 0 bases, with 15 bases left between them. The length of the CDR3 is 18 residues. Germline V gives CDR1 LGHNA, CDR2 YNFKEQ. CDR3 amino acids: CASSQEAWPGDSYNEQFF. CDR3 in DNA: TGTGCCAGCAGCCAAGAGGCCTGGCCAGGGGACTCCTACAATGAGCAGTTCTTC.

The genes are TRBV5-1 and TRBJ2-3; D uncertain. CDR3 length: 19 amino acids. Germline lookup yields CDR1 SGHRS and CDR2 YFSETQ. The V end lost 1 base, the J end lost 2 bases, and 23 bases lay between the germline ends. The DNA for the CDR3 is TGCGCCAGCAGCTTGAATTGGACGACCGAGCCTGGGAACACAGATACGCAGTATTTT. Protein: CASSLNWTTEPGNTDTQYF.

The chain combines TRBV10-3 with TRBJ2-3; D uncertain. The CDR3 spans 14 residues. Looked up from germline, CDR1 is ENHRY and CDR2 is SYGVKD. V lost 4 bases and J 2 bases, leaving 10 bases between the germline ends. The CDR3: CAISVVANTDTQYF. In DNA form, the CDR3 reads TGTGCCATCAGTGTCGTTGCAAACACAGATACGCAGTATTTT.